This T cell receptor beta chain was recovered during a study of technical replicates of blood from several donors. CDR3 length: 14 amino acids. Germline V gives CDR1 ENHRY, CDR2 SYGVKD. Germline trimming cut 6 bases from V and 11 bases from J; bases unmatched to any gene: 10. Method: immunoSEQ multiplex PCR; TCRdb's copy keeps in-frame clones and lacks some. The sample has about 82,000 clones; just over 95% are singletons. Sequences were obtained from T cells isolated from PBMCs. This rearrangement joins TRBV10-3 to TRBJ2-2; 9 bases line up with TRBD1. The source is a human donor in good health. The CDR3 sequence is CAISGTGTVSELFF. CDR3 coding DNA: TGTGCCATCAGCGGGACAGGGACAGTAAGCGAGCTGTTTTTT.